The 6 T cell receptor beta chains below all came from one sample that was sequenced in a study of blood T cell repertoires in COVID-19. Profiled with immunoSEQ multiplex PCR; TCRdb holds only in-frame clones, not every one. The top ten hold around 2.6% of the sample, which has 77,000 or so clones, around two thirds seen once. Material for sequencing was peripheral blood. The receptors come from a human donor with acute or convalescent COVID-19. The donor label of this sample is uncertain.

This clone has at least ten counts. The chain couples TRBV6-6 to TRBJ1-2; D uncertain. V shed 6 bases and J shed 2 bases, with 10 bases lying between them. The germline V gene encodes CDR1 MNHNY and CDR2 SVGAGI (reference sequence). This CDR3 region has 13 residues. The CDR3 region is CASRQTLNYGYTF. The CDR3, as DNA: TGTGCCAGCAGACAGACGTTGAACTATGGCTACACCTTC.

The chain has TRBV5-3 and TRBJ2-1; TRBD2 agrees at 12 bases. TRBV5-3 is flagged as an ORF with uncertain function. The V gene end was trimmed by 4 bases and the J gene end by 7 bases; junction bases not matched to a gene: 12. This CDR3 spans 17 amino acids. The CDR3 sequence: CARSDPTSGSVVNEQFF. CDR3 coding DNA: TGTGCCAGAAGCGACCCGACTAGCGGGAGTGTAGTAAATGAGCAGTTCTTC.

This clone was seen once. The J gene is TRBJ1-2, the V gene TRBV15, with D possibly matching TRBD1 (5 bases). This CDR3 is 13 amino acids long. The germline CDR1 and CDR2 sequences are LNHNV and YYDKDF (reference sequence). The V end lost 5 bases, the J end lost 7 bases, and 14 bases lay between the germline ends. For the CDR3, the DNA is TGTGCCACCAGCTCGAGGACATTGGGTGGCTACACCTTC. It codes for CATSSRTLGGYTF.

This chain's CDR3 is CATSRPSGQINEQYF. The CDR3 DNA reads as TGTGCCACCAGCAGGCCATCCGGACAGATCAACGAGCAGTACTTC. The rearrangement joins TRBV15 to TRBJ2-7, with TRBD1 as a possible D gene (6 bases). From germline, CDR1 is LNHNV and CDR2 YYDKDF (reference sequence). Between the trimmed V and J ends, which lost 3 bases and 5 bases, there was a span of 17 bases. There are 15 residues in the CDR3.

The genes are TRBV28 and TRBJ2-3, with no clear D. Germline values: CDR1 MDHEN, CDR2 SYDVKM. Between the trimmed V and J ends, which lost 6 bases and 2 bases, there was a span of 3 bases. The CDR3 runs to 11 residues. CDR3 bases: TGTGCCAGCAGCTCCACAGATACGCAGTATTTT. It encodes CASSSTDTQYF.

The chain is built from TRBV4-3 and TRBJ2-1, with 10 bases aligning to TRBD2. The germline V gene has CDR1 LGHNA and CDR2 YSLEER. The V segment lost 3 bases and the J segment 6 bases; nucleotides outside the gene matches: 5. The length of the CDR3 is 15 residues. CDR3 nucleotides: TGCGCCAGCAGCCACCTAGCGGGAGACGGCAATGAGCAGTTCTTC. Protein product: CASSHLAGDGNEQFF.